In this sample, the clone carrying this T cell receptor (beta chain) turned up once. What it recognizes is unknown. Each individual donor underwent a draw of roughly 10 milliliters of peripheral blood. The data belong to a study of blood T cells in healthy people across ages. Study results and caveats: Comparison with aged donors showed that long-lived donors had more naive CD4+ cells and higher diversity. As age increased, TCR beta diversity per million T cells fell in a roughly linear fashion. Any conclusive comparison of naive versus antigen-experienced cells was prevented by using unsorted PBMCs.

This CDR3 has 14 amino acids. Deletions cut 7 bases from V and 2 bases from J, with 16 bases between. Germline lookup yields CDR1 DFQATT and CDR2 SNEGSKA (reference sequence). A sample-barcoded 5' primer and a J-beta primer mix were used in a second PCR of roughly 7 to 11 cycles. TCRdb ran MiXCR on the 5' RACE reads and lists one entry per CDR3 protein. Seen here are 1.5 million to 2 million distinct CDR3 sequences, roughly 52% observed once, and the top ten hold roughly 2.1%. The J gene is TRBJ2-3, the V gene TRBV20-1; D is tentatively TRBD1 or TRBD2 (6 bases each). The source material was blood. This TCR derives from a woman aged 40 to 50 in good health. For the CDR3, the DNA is TGCAGTGTATGGACGGGGGCCATCACAGATACGCAGTATTTT. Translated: CSVWTGAITDTQYF.